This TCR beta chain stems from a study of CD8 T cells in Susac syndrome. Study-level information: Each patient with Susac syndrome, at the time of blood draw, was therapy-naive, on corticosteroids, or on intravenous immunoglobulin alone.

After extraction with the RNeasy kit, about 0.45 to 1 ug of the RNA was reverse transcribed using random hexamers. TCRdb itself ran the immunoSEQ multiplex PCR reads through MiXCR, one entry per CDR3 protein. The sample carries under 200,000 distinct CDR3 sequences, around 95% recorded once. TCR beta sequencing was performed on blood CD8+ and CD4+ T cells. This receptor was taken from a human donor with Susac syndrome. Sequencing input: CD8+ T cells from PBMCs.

The CDR3: CASLVGSNTDTQYF. CDR3 DNA sequence: TGTGCCAGCCTGGTGGGATCCAACACAGATACGCAGTATTTT. The chain is built from TRBV11-2 and TRBJ2-3; no firm D call. There are 14 residues in the CDR3. Germline V gene data show CDR1 as SGHAT and CDR2 as FQNNGV. V gave up 8 bases and J gave up 2 bases, with 14 bases separating them.